These T cell receptor beta chains were read from a single sample in a study of breast tumors, draining lymph nodes, adjacent tissues. One entry per CDR3 protein results from TCRdb running MiXCR on the multiplex PCR reads. The data contain nearly 200,000 distinct CDR3 sequences, approximately 33% of them singletons. Sequencing used axillary lymph node tissue. The source of these receptors is a female donor with breast cancer. Some clones in this sample may be carry-over from other donors' samples. CDR3s include the opening cysteine and the closing phenylalanine or tryptophan. The D gene is left open where the match is weak. Rows may omit the clone size; those that give it use once, few, many or a size class.

clone_size	j_call	d_call	v_call	cdr3_aa	cdr3_nt
many	TRBJ1-2	.	TRBV20-1	CSASGGGSNGYTF	TGCAGTGCTAGTGGGGGGGGGAGCAATGGCTACACCTTC
.	TRBJ2-2	.	TRBV7-8	CASSRGAGAGELFF	TGTGCCAGCAGCCGCGGTGCTGGGGCCGGGGAGCTGTTTTTT
many	TRBJ2-3	.	TRBV6-2/TRBV6-3	CASSKIAGGTTDTQYF	TGTGCCAGCAGCAAAATAGCAGGTGGGACCACAGATACGCAGTATTTT
.	TRBJ2-2	.	TRBV2	CASSNSGSGTGELFF	TGTGCCAGCAGTAATAGTGGGTCGGGCACCGGGGAGCTGTTTTTT
many	TRBJ2-1	.	TRBV9	CASSSRRGGLEQFF	TGTGCCAGCAGCTCCCGCAGGGGGGGCCTTGAGCAGTTCTTC
many	TRBJ2-3	.	TRBV5-4	CASSLESAGTDTQYF	TGTGCCAGCAGCTTGGAGAGCGCGGGGACAGATACGCAGTATTTT
few	TRBJ2-1	.	TRBV6-2/TRBV6-3	CASSSGYNEQFF	TGTGCCAGCAGCTCAGGGTACAATGAGCAGTTCTTC
.	TRBJ1-2	.	TRBV13	CASSRQYGQRYGYTF	TGTGCCAGCAGCAGACAGTACGGACAGCGTTATGGCTACACCTTC
many	TRBJ2-1	TRBD1	TRBV4-2	CASSQEENRGAYNEQFF	TGTGCCAGCAGCCAAGAGGAGAACAGGGGCGCCTACAATGAGCAGTTCTTC
many	TRBJ2-5	.	TRBV11-1	CASSLAGLDQETQYF	TGTGCCAGCAGCTTAGCCGGGTTAGACCAAGAGACCCAGTACTTC
many	TRBJ2-6	TRBD1	TRBV5-6	CASSSGQVPSGANVLTF	TGTGCCAGCAGCTCGGGACAGGTTCCCTCTGGGGCCAACGTCCTGACTTTC
few	TRBJ1-1	TRBD1	TRBV28	CASNPPGQLKAFF	TGTGCCAGCAACCCGCCGGGACAGCTAAAAGCTTTCTTT
many	TRBJ2-7	.	TRBV4-1	CASSEAQFYEQYF	TGCGCCAGCTCGGAGGCCCAATTCTACGAGCAGTACTTC
many	TRBJ2-7	.	TRBV20-1	CSAPEAQVGYEQYF	TGCAGTGCCCCCGAAGCGCAGGTCGGGTACGAGCAGTACTTC
many	TRBJ1-2	TRBD1	TRBV12-3/TRBV12-4	CASSPRTGGTNYGYTF	TGTGCCAGCAGTCCACGGACAGGGGGAACTAACTATGGCTACACCTTC